Each of the 12 T cell receptor beta chains below was sequenced from the same sample in a study of OX40 agonist ivuxolimab in advanced cancers. TCRdb's copy holds only in-frame clones and misses some; the assay was immunoSEQ multiplex PCR. The table lists tens of thousands of clones, around 90% of them singletons. The sequencing here drew on CD4+ or CD8+ T cells sorted from blood, taken in a trial of the OX40 agonist ivuxolimab. The receptors here all came from an adult with an advanced solid tumor such as melanoma, head and neck, liver or kidney cancer.

V is TRBV7-9 and J is TRBJ2-1; no clear D gene. The CDR3 is 13 residues long. Trimming cost V 3 bases and J 6 bases, with 9 bases left between them. Germline CDR1 is SEHNR and CDR2 is FQNEAQ (reference sequence). CDR3 DNA: TGTGCCAGCAGCTTCGACTTGACCAATGAGCAGTTCTTC. Protein: CASSFDLTNEQFF. Filled out from reference TRBV7-9 and TRBJ2-1, the complete variable domain reads DTGVSQNPRHKITKRGQNVTFRCDPISEHNRLYWYRQTLGQGPEFLTYFQNEAQLEKSRLLSDRFSAERPKGSFSTLEIQRTEQGDSAMYLCASSFDLTNEQFFGPGTRLTVL.

The V call is TRBV19, the J call TRBJ2-7; the match to TRBD2 covers 7 bases. Germline loops: CDR1 LNHDA, CDR2 SQIVND (reference sequence). The length of the CDR3 is 15 residues. V dropped 1 base and J dropped 1; count of bases not matched to a gene: 4. This CDR3 is CASSIAGGLSYEQYF. The CDR3 DNA is TGTGCCAGTAGTATAGCGGGAGGCCTTTCCTACGAGCAGTACTTC. Supplemented by reference TRBV19 and TRBJ2-7, the full variable domain reads DGGITQSPKYLFRKEGQNVTLSCEQNLNHDAMYWYRQDPGQGLRLIYYSQIVNDFQKGDIAEGYSVSREKKESFPLTVTSAQKNPTAFYLCASSIAGGLSYEQYFGPGTRLTVT.

The V gene is TRBV14, the J gene TRBJ2-3; D unclear. Between the trimmed V and J ends, which lost 4 bases and 0 bases, there was a span of 5 bases. Germline lookup yields CDR1 SGHDN and CDR2 FVKESK. The CDR3 consists of 13 residues. The DNA of the CDR3 is TGTGCCAGCAGCCCCCACAGCACAGATACGCAGTATTTT. Amino acid sequence: CASSPHSTDTQYF.

This clone was observed a handful of times. The chain couples TRBV4-2 to TRBJ2-7, with D unresolved. Trimming pared 0 bases from V and 0 bases from J, leaving 9 bases between. CDR1 is LGHNA, CDR2 YNFKEQ, per germline. This CDR3 spans 15 amino acids. CDR3 region: CASSQEVGSSYEQYF. As DNA, the CDR3 is TGTGCCAGCAGCCAAGAGGTAGGCAGCTCCTACGAGCAGTACTTC.

The V gene is TRBV11-2, the J gene TRBJ2-7; 10 bases map to TRBD2. V lost 1 base to trimming and J lost 2 bases; unmatched junction nucleotides: 5. Germline assignment: CDR1 SGHAT and CDR2 FQNNGV. The CDR3 is 16 residues long. The CDR3 loop is CASSLVSLAGAYEQYF. CDR3 coding DNA: TGTGCCAGCAGCTTAGTAAGTCTAGCGGGGGCCTACGAGCAGTACTTC.

V and J are TRBV4-2 and TRBJ2-1; D is ambiguous. V lost 0 bases and J 6 bases, leaving 12 bases between the germline ends. This CDR3 region has 15 residues. Germline CDR1 and CDR2: LGHNA and YNFKEQ. In nucleotides, the CDR3 is TGTGCCAGCAGCCAAGATTCACTAATTACCAATGAGCAGTTCTTC. It is translated as CASSQDSLITNEQFF.

The chain carries TRBV19 and TRBJ2-1, with D possibly TRBD2 on 5 matching bases. Between the trimmed V and J ends, which lost 5 bases and 3 bases, there was a span of 11 bases. Per the germline V gene, CDR1 is LNHDA and CDR2 is SQIVND (reference sequence). The CDR3 runs to 14 residues. CDR3 in amino acids: CASSAEVLYNEQFF. The CDR3 region has the DNA TGTGCCAGTAGTGCGGAGGTACTCTACAATGAGCAGTTCTTC.

The rearrangement joins TRBV5-1 to TRBJ2-7, with 11 bases lining up with TRBD2. This CDR3 comprises 14 residues. J gave up 5 bases and V 4 bases, and 5 bases lay outside the gene matches. CDR1 is SGHRS, CDR2 YFSETQ, per germline. In nucleotides, the CDR3 is TGCGCCAGCAGCGGGACTAGCGGTTTCCACGAGCAGTACTTC. Translated, it gives CASSGTSGFHEQYF.

This clone was found once. V is TRBV5-1 and J is TRBJ1-2; D perhaps matches TRBD1 (6 bases). The V gene lost 2 bases and the J gene lost 1 base, with 9 bases spanning the gap. Per germline, CDR1 SGHRS and CDR2 YFSETQ. The length of the CDR3 is 14 residues. Here the CDR3 reads CASSLGQSNYGYTF. In nucleotides, the CDR3 is TGCGCCAGCAGCTTAGGACAGAGTAACTATGGCTACACCTTC.

The V gene is TRBV4-1, the J gene TRBJ1-2, with TRBD1 matching 7 bases. The CDR3 extends over 16 amino acids. J gave up 5 bases and V 4 bases, and 13 bases lay outside the gene matches. Germline CDR1 MGHRA, CDR2 YSYEKL. DNA of the CDR3: TGCGCCAGCAGCCTGCCCGGGGGGACAGCCCCGTATGGCTACACCTTC. This codes for CASSLPGGTAPYGYTF.

This clone was counted a few times. V is TRBV27 and J is TRBJ1-5; unclear D gene. The CDR3 consists of 15 residues. With 1 base removed from V and 5 bases from J, the gap between germline ends came to 12 bases. The germline gives CDR1 MNHEY, CDR2 SMNVEV (reference sequence). This chain's CDR3 is CASSLYWRPHQPQHF. For the CDR3, the DNA is TGTGCCAGCAGTTTATATTGGCGACCTCATCAGCCCCAGCATTTT.

CDR3 loop: CASSPHSSRAYEQYF. CDR3 coding DNA: TGTGCCAGCAGCCCCCATTCTTCCAGGGCCTACGAGCAGTACTTC. This chain links TRBV9 with TRBJ2-7; D might be TRBD1 (5 bases). Trimming left V 4 bases short and J 2 bases short, with 16 bases between. This CDR3 spans 15 amino acids. Germline V CDR1 and CDR2: SGDLS, YYNGEE. Supplemented by reference TRBV9 and TRBJ2-7, the full variable domain reads DSGVTQTPKHLITATGQRVTLRCSPRSGDLSVYWYQQSLDQGLQFLIQYYNGEERAKGNILERFSAQQFPDLHSELNLSSLELGDSALYFCASSPHSSRAYEQYFGPGTRLTVT.